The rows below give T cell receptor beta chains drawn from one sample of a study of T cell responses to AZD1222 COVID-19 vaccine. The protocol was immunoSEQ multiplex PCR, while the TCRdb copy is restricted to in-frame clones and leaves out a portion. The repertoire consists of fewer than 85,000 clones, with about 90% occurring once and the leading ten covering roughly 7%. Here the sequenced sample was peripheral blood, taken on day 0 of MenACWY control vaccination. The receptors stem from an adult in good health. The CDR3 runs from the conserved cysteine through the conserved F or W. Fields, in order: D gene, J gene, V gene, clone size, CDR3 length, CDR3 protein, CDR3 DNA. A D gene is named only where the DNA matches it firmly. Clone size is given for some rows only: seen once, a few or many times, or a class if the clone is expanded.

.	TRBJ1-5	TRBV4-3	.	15	CASSTEQGRDQPQHF	TGCGCCAGCAGCACCGAGCAGGGGAGGGATCAGCCCCAGCATTTT
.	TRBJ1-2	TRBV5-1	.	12	CASSTSNYGYTF	TGCGCCAGCAGCACCAGCAACTATGGCTACACCTTC
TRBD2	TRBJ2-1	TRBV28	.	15	CASQLPGLAGVKQFF	TGTGCCAGCCAACTACCTGGACTAGCGGGGGTGAAGCAGTTCTTC
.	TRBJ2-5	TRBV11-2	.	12	CASSLDLETQYF	TGTGCCAGCAGCTTAGATCTGGAGACCCAGTACTTC
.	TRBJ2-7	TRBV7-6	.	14	CASGLVGSDREQYF	TGTGCCAGCGGCTTAGTCGGATCGGATCGCGAGCAGTACTTC
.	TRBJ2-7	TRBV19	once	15	CASSIQADPPYEQYF	TGTGCCAGTAGTATACAAGCGGACCCGCCCTACGAGCAGTACTTC
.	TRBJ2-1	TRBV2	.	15	CASSGMAGSYNEQFF	TGTGCCAGCAGTGGGATGGCGGGGTCTTACAATGAGCAGTTCTTC
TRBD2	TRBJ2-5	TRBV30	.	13	CAWRNSGGPLQYF	TGTGCCTGGAGGAATAGCGGGGGGCCTCTCCAGTACTTC
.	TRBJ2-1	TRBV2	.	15	CASSERAGEYNEQFF	TGTGCCAGCAGTGAAAGGGCAGGGGAATACAATGAGCAGTTCTTC
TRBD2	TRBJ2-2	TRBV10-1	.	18	CASSERLAGVSVIGELFF	TGCGCCAGCAGTGAGCGGCTAGCGGGAGTCTCGGTGATCGGGGAGCTGTTTTTT
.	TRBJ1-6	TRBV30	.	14	CAEGVGSYNSPLHF	TGTGCCGAAGGGGTTGGCTCCTATAATTCACCCCTCCACTTT
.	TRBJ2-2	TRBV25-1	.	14	CASSASQGAGELFF	TGTGCCAGCAGTGCCTCTCAGGGCGCCGGGGAGCTGTTTTTT
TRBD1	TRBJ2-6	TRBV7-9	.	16	CASSTTTGVGANVLTF	TGTGCCAGCAGCACGACGACAGGGGTTGGGGCCAACGTCCTGACTTTC
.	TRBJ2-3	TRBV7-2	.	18	CASSLSHLARLGTDTQYF	TGTGCCAGCAGCTTGAGTCATCTAGCCAGATTGGGCACAGATACGCAGTATTTT
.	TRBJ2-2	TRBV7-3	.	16	CASSLYGPGDTGELFF	TGTGCCAGCAGCCTCTATGGGCCGGGCGACACCGGGGAGCTGTTTTTT
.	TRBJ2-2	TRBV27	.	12	CASSQITGELFF	TGTGCCAGCAGTCAGATCACCGGGGAGCTGTTTTTT
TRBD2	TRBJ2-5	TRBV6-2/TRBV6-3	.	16	CASSYSRGGGEETQYF	TGTGCCAGCAGTTACTCCCGGGGGGGCGGCGAGGAGACCCAGTACTTC
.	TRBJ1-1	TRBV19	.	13	CASSTAVGTEAFF	TGTGCCAGTAGTACGGCCGTCGGGACTGAAGCTTTCTTT
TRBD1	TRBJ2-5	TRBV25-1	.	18	CASSEKVGRGRNRETQYF	TGTGCCAGCAGTGAAAAGGTGGGCAGGGGGCGGAATCGGGAGACCCAGTACTTC
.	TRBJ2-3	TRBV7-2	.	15	CASSLASRVTDTQYF	TGTGCCAGCAGCTTAGCCAGCAGGGTGACAGATACGCAGTATTTT
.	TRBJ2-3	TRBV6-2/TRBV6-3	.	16	CASSYSRGYATDTQYF	TGTGCCAGCAGTTACTCGAGGGGATACGCCACAGATACGCAGTATTTT
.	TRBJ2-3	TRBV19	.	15	CASSIGDLYTDTQYF	TGTGCCAGTAGTATAGGGGACCTATACACAGATACGCAGTATTTT
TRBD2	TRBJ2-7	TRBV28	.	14	CASSSGAGGYEQYF	TGTGCCAGCAGTTCAGGAGCGGGGGGCTACGAGCAGTACTTC
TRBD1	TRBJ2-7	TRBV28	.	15	CASSLPGTGPYEQYF	TGTGCCAGCAGCCTCCCCGGGACAGGACCCTACGAGCAGTACTTC
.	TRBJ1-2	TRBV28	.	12	CASNTGGSGYTF	TGTGCCAGCAACACGGGGGGGTCGGGCTACACCTTC
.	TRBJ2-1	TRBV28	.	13	CASSFKPQVGQFF	TGTGCCAGCAGTTTCAAGCCCCAGGTTGGGCAGTTCTTC
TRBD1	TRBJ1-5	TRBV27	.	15	CASSPSGTGYQPQHF	TGTGCCAGCAGTCCATCCGGGACAGGATATCAGCCCCAGCATTTT
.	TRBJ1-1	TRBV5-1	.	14	CASSLTGLGTEAFF	TGCGCCAGCAGCTTGACAGGGCTAGGGACTGAAGCTTTCTTT
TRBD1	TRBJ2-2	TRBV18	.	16	CASSPRQGINTGELFF	TGTGCCAGCTCACCCCGACAGGGGATTAACACCGGGGAGCTGTTTTTT
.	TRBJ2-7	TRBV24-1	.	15	CATSEGGRAYHEQYF	TGTGCCACCAGTGAAGGAGGCAGGGCGTATCACGAGCAGTACTTC
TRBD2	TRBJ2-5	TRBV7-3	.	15	CASSQREGRQETQYF	TGTGCCAGCAGTCAGCGGGAGGGCCGTCAAGAGACCCAGTACTTC
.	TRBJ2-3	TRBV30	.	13	CAWSVTSRDTQYF	TGTGCCTGGAGTGTTACTAGCCGGGATACGCAGTATTTT
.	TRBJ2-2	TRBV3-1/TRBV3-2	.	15	CASSQDGKKTGELFF	TGTGCCAGCAGCCAAGATGGGAAGAAAACCGGGGAGCTGTTTTTT
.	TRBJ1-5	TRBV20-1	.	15	CSASGRDPSNQPQHF	TGCAGTGCTAGTGGCAGGGACCCTAGCAATCAGCCCCAGCATTTT
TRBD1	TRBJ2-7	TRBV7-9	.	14	CASSLQGDSYEQYF	TGTGCCAGCAGCTTACAGGGGGACAGCTACGAGCAGTACTTC
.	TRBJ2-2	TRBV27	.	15	CASSLSLEPTGELFF	TGTGCCAGCAGTTTAAGTTTGGAGCCCACCGGGGAGCTGTTTTTT
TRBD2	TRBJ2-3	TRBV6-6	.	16	CASSYSSGDSTDTQYF	TGTGCCAGCAGTTATTCTAGCGGGGATAGCACAGATACGCAGTATTTT
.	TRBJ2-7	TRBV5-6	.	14	CASSLPASSYEQYF	TGTGCCAGCAGCCTCCCAGCATCCTCCTACGAGCAGTACTTC
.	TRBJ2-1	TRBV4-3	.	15	CASSQGGLSLGEQFF	TGCGCCAGCAGCCAAGGGGGACTGAGTTTAGGTGAGCAGTTCTTC
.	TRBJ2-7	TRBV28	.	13	CASSPRVWNEQYF	TGTGCCAGCAGTCCCAGGGTCTGGAACGAGCAGTACTTC
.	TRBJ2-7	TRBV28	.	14	CASSLYRSSYEQYF	TGTGCCAGCAGTTTATACAGGAGCTCCTACGAGCAGTACTTC
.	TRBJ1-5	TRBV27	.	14	CASSGAVSNQPQHF	TGTGCCAGCTCGGGGGCGGTTAGCAATCAGCCCCAGCATTTT
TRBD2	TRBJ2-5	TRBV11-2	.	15	CASSLGSGTSGTQYF	TGTGCCAGCAGCTTAGGCTCCGGGACTAGCGGGACCCAGTACTTC
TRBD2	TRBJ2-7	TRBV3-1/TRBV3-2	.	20	CASSQLAGLAGAKSPYEQYF	TGTGCCAGCAGCCAACTTGCGGGACTAGCGGGAGCAAAGTCTCCCTACGAGCAGTACTTC
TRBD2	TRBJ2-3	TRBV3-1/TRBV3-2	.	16	CASSQEVLAGTDTQYF	TGTGCCAGCAGCCAAGAAGTCCTAGCGGGGACAGATACGCAGTATTTT
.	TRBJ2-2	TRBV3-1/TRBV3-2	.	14	CASRRLPNTGELFF	TGTGCCAGCAGGCGTCTCCCGAACACCGGGGAGCTGTTTTTT
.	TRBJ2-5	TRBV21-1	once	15	CASSPILGDHETQYF	TGTGCCAGCAGCCCAATCCTCGGGGACCACGAGACCCAGTACTTC
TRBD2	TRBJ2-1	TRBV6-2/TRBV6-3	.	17	CASSYLAGPLGHNEQFF	TGTGCCAGCAGTTACCTAGCGGGACCACTCGGTCACAATGAGCAGTTCTTC
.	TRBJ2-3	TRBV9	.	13	CASSVVGSDTQYF	TGTGCCAGCAGCGTAGTTGGGTCAGATACGCAGTATTTT
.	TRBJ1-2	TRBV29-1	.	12	CSVDGWGGGYTF	TGCAGCGTTGACGGCTGGGGCGGAGGCTACACCTTC
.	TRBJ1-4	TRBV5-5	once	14	CASSLEGANEKLFF	TGTGCCAGCAGCTTGGAGGGGGCTAATGAAAAACTGTTTTTT
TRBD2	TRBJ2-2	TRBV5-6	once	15	CASSSLAGGPGELFF	TGTGCCAGCAGCTCCTTAGCGGGGGGGCCCGGGGAGCTGTTTTTT
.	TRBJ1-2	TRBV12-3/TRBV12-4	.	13	CASSLAENYGYTF	TGTGCCAGCAGTTTAGCGGAGAACTATGGCTACACCTTC
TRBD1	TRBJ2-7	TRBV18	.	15	CASSPLDRVTYEQYF	TGTGCCAGCTCACCACTAGACAGGGTAACCTACGAGCAGTACTTC
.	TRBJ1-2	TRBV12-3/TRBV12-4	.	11	CASQAEHGYTF	TGTGCCAGCCAGGCGGAACATGGCTACACCTTC
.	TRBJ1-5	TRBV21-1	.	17	CASSKGDTQSSNQPQHF	TGTGCCAGCAGCAAAGGGGACACCCAAAGCAGCAATCAGCCCCAGCATTTT
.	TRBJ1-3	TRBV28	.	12	CASSSGVNTIYF	TGTGCCAGCAGTTCGGGAGTAAACACCATATATTTT